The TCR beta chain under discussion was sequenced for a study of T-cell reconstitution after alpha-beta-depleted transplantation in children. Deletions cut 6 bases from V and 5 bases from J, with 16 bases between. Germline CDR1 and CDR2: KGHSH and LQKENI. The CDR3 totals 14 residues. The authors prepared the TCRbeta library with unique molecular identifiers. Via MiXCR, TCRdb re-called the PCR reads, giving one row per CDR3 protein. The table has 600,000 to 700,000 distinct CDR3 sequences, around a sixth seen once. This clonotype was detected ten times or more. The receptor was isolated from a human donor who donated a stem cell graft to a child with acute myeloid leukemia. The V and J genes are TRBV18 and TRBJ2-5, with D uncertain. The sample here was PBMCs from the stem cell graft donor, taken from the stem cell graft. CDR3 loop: CASSLTPGWETQYF. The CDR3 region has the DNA TGTGCCAGCTCTTTAACACCCGGATGGGAGACCCAGTACTTC. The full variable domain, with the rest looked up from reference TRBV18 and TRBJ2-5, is NAGVMQNPRHLVRRRGQEARLRCSPMKGHSHVYWYRQLPEEGLKFMVYLQKENIIDESGMPKERFSAEFPKEGPSILRIQQVVRGDSAAYFCASSLTPGWETQYFGPGTRLLVL.